This T cell receptor beta chain was identified during a study of shared clonotypes between healthy human individuals. Overall study findings and caveats: Blood was the sole source, and tissue repertoires probably differ.

A deep-level run was used for the assay. Here immunoSEQ multiplex PCR was the method, and the copy in TCRdb shows in-frame clones only, minus some. This table has about 2,100,000 clones, approximately 94% appearing once. As to this clone: Antigen: not known. The same CDR3 can be traced to other DNA sequences in this sample.

CD45RO-negative cells were positively selected for CCR7, leaving out terminally differentiated effector memory CD45RA+ cells. J was trimmed by 3 bases and V by 4 bases; bases with no gene match: 7. The CDR3 extends over 15 amino acids. CDR1 and CDR2 from the germline V gene are MNHEY and SMNVEV (reference sequence). This receptor was taken from a man between 18 and 29 years old in good health. Some clones in this sample may be carry-over from other donors' samples. The sequenced sample consisted of naive CD8+ T cells from PBMCs. V gene TRBV27 combines with J gene TRBJ2-7, with 9 nucleotides matching TRBD1. In DNA form, the CDR3 reads TGTGCCAGCAGTTCCCCTGGACAGGGGAACTACGAGCAGTACTTC. Encoded protein: CASSSPGQGNYEQYF.